This T cell receptor beta chain was retrieved from a study of Ad26.COV2.S vaccination and SARS-CoV-2 variants. The protocol was immunoSEQ multiplex PCR, while the TCRdb copy is restricted to in-frame clones and leaves out a portion. The sample records hundreds of thousands of clones, roughly 94% being singletons. Study-level findings and limits: Following vaccination, spike-specific CD8+ and CD4+ T cell responses reportedly exhibited substantial breadth. Possibly, TCR breadth and depth analyses underestimated total T cell responses. Placebo recipients and vaccine recipients were similar in non-spike TCR breadth.

This clone was counted once. Antigen unknown. CDR3 length: 13 residues. Germline V gene data show CDR1 as LNHDA and CDR2 as SQIVND (reference sequence). V was shortened by 6 bases and J by 0 bases, with 9 bases between the two germline ends. V usage is TRBV19 and J usage is TRBJ2-7, with a possible D match to TRBD2 (5 bases). The receptor's source is a human donor who had recovered from COVID-19. This material consisted of peripheral blood, taken after recovery from COVID-19. DNA of the CDR3: TGTGCCAGTAGCGCCGGGAACTCCTACGAGCAGTACTTC. Its protein product is CASSAGNSYEQYF.